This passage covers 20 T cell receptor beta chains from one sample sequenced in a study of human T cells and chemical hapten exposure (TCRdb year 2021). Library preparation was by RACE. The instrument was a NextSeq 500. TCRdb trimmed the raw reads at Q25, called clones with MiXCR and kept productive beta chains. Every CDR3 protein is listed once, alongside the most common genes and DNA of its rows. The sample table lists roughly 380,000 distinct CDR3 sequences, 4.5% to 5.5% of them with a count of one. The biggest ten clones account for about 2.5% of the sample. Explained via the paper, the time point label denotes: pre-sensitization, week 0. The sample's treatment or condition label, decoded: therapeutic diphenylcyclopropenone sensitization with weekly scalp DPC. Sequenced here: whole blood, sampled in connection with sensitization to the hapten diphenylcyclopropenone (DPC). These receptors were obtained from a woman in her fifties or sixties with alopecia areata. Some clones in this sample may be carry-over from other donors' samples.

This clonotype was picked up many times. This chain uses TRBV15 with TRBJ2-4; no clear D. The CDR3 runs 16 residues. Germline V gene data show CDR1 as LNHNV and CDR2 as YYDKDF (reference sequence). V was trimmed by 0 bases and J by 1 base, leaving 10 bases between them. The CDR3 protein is CATSRDRLGAKNIQYF. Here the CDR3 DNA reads TGTGCCACCAGCAGAGATAGGCTTGGGGCCAAAAACATTCAGTACTTC.

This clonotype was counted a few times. DNA of the CDR3: TGCAGTGCTAGAGATTCCTCTCAGAGTTACGAGCAGTACTTC. Translation gives CSARDSSQSYEQYF. This chain joins TRBV20-1 and TRBJ2-7; D is unresolved. V was pared by 0 bases and J by 4 bases, with 13 bases between. Looked up from germline, CDR1 is DFQATT and CDR2 is SNEGSKA (reference sequence). This CDR3 is built from 14 residues.

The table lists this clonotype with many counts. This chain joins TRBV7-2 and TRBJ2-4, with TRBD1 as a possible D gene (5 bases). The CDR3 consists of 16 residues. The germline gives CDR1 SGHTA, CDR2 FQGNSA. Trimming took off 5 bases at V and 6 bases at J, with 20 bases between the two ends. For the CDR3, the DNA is TGTGCCAGCAGCCCCCAGACAGAACCCTTCCTAAACATTCAGTACTTC. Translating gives CASSPQTEPFLNIQYF.

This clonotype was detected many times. CDR3 coding DNA: TGTGCCAGCAGCCCCGGGACTTTACTCTCCTACGAGCAGTACTTC. As protein: CASSPGTLLSYEQYF. The genes are TRBV6-2 or TRBV6-3 and TRBJ2-7; TRBD2 is a possible D gene (6 bases). Trimming took off 6 bases at V and 0 bases at J, with 15 bases between the two ends. Germline-derived CDR1 and CDR2 are MNHEY and SVGEGT. CDR3 length: 15 amino acids.

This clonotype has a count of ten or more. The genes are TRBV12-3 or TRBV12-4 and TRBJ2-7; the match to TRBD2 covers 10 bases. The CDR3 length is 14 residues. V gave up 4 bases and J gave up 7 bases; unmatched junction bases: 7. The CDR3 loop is CASSSSGGAREQYF. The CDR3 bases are TGTGCCAGCAGTTCCAGCGGGGGGGCGCGGGAGCAGTACTTC.

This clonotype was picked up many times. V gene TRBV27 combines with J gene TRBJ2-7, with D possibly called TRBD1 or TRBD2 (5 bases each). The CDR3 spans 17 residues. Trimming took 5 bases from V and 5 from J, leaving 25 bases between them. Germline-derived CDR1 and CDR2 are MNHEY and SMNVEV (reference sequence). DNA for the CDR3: TGTGCCAGCAGTGCACGGGGCCGGGGCTGGCCGGGGAACGAGCAGTACTTC. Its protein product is CASSARGRGWPGNEQYF.

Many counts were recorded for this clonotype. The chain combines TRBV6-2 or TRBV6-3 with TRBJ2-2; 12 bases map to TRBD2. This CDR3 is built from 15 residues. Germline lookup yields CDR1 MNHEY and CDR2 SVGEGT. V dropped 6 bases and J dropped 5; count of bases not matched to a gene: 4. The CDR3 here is CASSLLAGGTGELFF. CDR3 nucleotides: TGTGCCAGCAGCCTACTAGCGGGAGGTACCGGGGAGCTGTTTTTT.

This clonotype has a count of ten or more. The CDR3 protein is CASSLVGTGAKDTQYF. For the CDR3, the DNA is TGCGCCAGCAGCTTGGTCGGGACAGGGGCAAAAGATACGCAGTATTTT. V is TRBV5-1 and J is TRBJ2-3; the match to TRBD1 covers 10 bases. The CDR3 has 16 residues. V dropped 0 bases and J dropped 5; count of bases not matched to a gene: 6. Germline V gene data show CDR1 as SGHRS and CDR2 as YFSETQ.

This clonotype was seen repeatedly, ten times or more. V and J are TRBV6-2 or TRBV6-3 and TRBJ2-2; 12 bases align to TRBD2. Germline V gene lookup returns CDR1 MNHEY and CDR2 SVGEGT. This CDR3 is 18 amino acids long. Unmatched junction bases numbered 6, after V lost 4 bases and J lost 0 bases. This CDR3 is CASSFTLAGGPNTGELFF. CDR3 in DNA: TGTGCCAGCAGTTTTACCCTAGCGGGAGGGCCGAACACCGGGGAGCTGTTTTTT.

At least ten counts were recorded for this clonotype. The chain's CDR3 is CAWRGRLPYEQYF. The CDR3, as DNA: TGTGCCTGGCGGGGACGGCTACCCTACGAGCAGTACTTC. This chain connects TRBV30 to TRBJ2-7; D possibly matches TRBD1 or TRBD2 (5 bases each). The CDR3 totals 13 residues. The V gene's germline CDR1 is GTSNPN and CDR2 SVGIG (reference sequence). Trimming pared 5 bases from V and 2 bases from J, leaving 13 bases between.

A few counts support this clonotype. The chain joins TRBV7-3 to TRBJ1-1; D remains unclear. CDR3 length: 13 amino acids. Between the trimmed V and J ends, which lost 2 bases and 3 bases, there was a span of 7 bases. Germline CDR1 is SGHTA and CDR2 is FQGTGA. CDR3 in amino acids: CASSLEAHTEAFF. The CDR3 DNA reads TGTGCCAGCAGCTTAGAGGCGCACACTGAAGCTTTCTTT.

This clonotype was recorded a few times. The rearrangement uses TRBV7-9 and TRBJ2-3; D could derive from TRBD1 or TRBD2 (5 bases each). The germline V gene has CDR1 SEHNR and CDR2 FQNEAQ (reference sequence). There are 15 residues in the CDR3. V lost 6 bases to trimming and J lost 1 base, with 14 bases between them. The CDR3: CASSSLTGRTDTQYF. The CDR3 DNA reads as TGTGCCAGCAGTTCCTTAACGGGGCGCACAGATACGCAGTATTTT.

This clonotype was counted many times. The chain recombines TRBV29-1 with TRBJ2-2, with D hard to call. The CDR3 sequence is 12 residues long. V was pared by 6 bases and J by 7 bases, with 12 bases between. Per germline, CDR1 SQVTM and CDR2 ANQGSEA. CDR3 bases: TGCAGCGTGGGCCCGACGGTCGGGGAGCTGTTTTTT. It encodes CSVGPTVGELFF.

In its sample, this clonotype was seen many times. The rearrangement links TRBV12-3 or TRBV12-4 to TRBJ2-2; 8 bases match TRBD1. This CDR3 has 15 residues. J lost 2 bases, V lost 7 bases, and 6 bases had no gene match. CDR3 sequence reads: CASKEQGGNTGELFF. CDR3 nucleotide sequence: TGTGCCAGCAAGGAACAGGGGGGTAACACCGGGGAGCTGTTTTTT.

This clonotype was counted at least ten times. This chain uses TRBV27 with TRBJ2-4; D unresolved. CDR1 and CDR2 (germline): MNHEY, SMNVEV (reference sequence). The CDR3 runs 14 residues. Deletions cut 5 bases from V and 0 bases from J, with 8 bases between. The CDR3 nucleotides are TGTGCCAGCAGTGCCCAGGTAGCCAAAAACATTCAGTACTTC. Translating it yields CASSAQVAKNIQYF.

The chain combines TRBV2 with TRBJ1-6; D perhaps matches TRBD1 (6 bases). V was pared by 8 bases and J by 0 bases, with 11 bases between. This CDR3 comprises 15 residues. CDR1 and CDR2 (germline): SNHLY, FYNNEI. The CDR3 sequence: CASLRTVSYNSPLHF. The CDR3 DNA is TGTGCCAGCCTTCGGACAGTCTCCTATAATTCACCCCTCCACTTT.

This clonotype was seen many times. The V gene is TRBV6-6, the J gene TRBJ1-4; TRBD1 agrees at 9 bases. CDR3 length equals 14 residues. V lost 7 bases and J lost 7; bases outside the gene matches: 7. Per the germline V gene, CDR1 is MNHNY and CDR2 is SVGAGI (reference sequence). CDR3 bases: TGTGCCAGCACCGGGACAGGGAATCGTGAAAAACTGTTTTTT. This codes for CASTGTGNREKLFF.

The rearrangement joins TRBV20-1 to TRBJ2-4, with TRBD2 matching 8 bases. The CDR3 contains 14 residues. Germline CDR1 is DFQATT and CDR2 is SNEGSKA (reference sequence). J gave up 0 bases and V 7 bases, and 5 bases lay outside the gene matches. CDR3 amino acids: CSGRGGLAKNIQYF. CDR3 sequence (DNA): TGCAGTGGGCGCGGGGGGTTAGCCAAAAACATTCAGTACTTC.

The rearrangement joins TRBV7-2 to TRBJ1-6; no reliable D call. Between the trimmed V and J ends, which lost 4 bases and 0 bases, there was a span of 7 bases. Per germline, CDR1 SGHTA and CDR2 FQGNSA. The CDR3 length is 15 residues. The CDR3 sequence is CASSSLPSYNSPLHF. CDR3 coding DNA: TGTGCCAGCAGCTCCTTGCCCTCCTATAATTCACCCCTCCACTTT.

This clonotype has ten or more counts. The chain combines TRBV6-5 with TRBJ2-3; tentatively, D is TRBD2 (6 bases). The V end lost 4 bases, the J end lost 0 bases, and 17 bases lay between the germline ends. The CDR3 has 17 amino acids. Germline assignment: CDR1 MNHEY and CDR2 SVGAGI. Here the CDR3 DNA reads TGTGCCAGCAGTTCCCCTTGGGACTCCCCTAGCACAGATACGCAGTATTTT. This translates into CASSSPWDSPSTDTQYF.